One and the same sample provided the 21 T cell receptor beta chains below, sequenced in a study of tumor-infiltrating lymphocytes in primary liver carcinoma. cDNA specific to TCR beta was made from 500 ng of total RNA, with a constant-region primer employed for priming. What produced the TCR beta libraries was three nested multiplex PCR rounds using slightly modified ARM-PCR. With TRBV1-TRBV30 forward primers and a C-beta reverse primer, the first two PCR rounds were run for roughly 10 cycles each. Via MiXCR, TCRdb re-called the multiplex PCR reads, giving one row per CDR3 protein. This table holds roughly 70,000 distinct CDR3 sequences, around 69% found once. Joint extraction of RNA and DNA used roughly 17-32 mg of bulk tissue that was unsorted. Sequenced input: liver tumor tissue from sampling region 4. Subset in this sample: tumor region T4, right-lateral pole. The source of these receptors is a man aged 35 to 55 with primary liver carcinoma and hepatitis B virus infection.

This clonotype was counted many times. The V call is TRBV6-2 or TRBV6-3, the J call TRBJ1-2; no firm D call. V shed 5 bases and J shed 11 bases, with 12 bases lying between them. The length of the CDR3 is 11 residues. In germline, CDR1 is MNHEY, CDR2 SVGEGT. The CDR3 loop is CASSPGRTYTF. CDR3 in DNA: TGTGCCAGCAGTCCCGGACGGACTTACACCTTC.

The chain uses TRBV9 and TRBJ2-1; TRBD1 matches 8 bases. The CDR3 contains 15 residues. V dropped 5 bases and J dropped 6; count of bases not matched to a gene: 10. Germline loops: CDR1 SGDLS, CDR2 YYNGEE. The CDR3, as DNA: TGTGCCAGCAGGGCGGGCCAGGGGGCTAGCAATGAGCAGTTCTTC. Translation: CASRAGQGASNEQFF.

At least ten counts were recorded for this clonotype. V is TRBV29-1 and J is TRBJ1-2, with D unresolved. V lost 5 bases to trimming and J lost 3 bases, with 16 bases between them. CDR3 length: 14 amino acids. Germline values: CDR1 SQVTM, CDR2 ANQGSEA. This chain's CDR3 is CSVSLDGYYYGYTF. Written as DNA, the CDR3 is TGCAGCGTTTCACTTGACGGGTACTACTATGGCTACACCTTC.

As concerns this clonotype: Compared with germline, one end of the junction differs, possibly owing to a read error. The chain links TRBV7-9 to TRBJ2-7; D might be TRBD1 or TRBD2, each matching 6 bases. The CDR3 has 18 amino acids. The germline V gene encodes CDR1 SEHNR and CDR2 FQNEAQ (reference sequence). The CDR3 spells CVSSLALATGGAYYKQYF. The CDR3 DNA reads TGTGTCAGCAGCTTAGCGTTAGCGACCGGGGGCGCTTACTACAAGCAGTACTTC. Full variable domain (rest looked up from reference TRBV7-9 and TRBJ2-7): DTGVSQNPRHKITKRGQNVTFRCDPISEHNRLYWYRQTLGQGPEFLTYFQNEAQLEKSRLLSDRFSAERPKGSFSTLEIQRTEQGDSAMYLCVSSLALATGGAYYKQYFGPGTRLTVT.

The chain links TRBV29-1 to TRBJ1-1, with D perhaps TRBD1 (5 bases). This CDR3 region has 15 residues. Between the trimmed V and J ends, which lost 5 bases and 1 base, there was a span of 17 bases. Germline V gene lookup returns CDR1 SQVTM and CDR2 ANQGSEA. The DNA of the CDR3 is TGCAGCGTTCAGAAGTCCGGACATCCGAACACTGAAGCTTTCTTT. Amino acid sequence: CSVQKSGHPNTEAFF.

Turning to this clonotype: It may be a read error: a sequence one base away is much more abundant. The CDR3, as DNA: TGTGCCAGCAGTTATACGGTCTATAATTCACCCCTCCGCTTT. It encodes CASSYTVYNSPLRF. The chain joins TRBV6-5 to TRBJ1-6; D gene unclear. The CDR3 is made up of 14 amino acids. Germline lookup yields CDR1 MNHEY and CDR2 SVGAGI.

J is TRBJ2-4 and V is TRBV11-1; TRBD2 matches at 8 bases. The CDR3 runs 17 residues. Losses at the gene ends were 6 bases for V and 2 bases for J; bases not matched to a gene: 12. Germline-derived CDR1 and CDR2 are SGHAT and FQDESV (reference sequence). CDR3 region: CASSLPGTRGTKNIQYF. Here the CDR3 DNA reads TGTGCCAGCAGTCTTCCCGGGACTAGAGGGACCAAAAACATTCAGTACTTC.

The chain couples TRBV30 to TRBJ1-5; tentatively, D is TRBD1 (6 bases). Germline assignment: CDR1 GTSNPN and CDR2 SVGIG (reference sequence). The CDR3 totals 13 residues. Trimming left V 5 bases short and J 7 bases short, with 15 bases between. For the CDR3, the DNA is TGTGCCTGGGGTAGGGGGGCGCGGCAGCCCCAGCATTTT. Translation gives CAWGRGARQPQHF.

Concerning this clonotype itself: Lacking the conserved final phenylalanine or tryptophan, this CDR3 likely reflects a read error. It is unclear where the CDR3 begins or ends on the DNA, so no DNA is shown, and the CDR3 is as TCRdb lists it. V gene TRBV4-1 combines with J gene TRBJ2-1; TRBD2, the table's D call, lacks a check against the DNA. The CDR3 length is 15 residues, termini included. Germline loops: CDR1 MGHRA, CDR2 YSYEKL. The CDR3 spells CASSQEEGLPNSPFL.

In its sample, this clonotype was seen many times. Mismatch with germline at one junction end may stem from a read error. The V and J genes are TRBV11-2 and TRBJ2-2; 12 positions agree with TRBD2. The germline V gene encodes CDR1 SGHAT and CDR2 FQNNGV. The CDR3 has 16 residues. The chain's CDR3 is CASNLATSGGTEELFF. The CDR3 nucleotides read TGTGCCAGCAACTTAGCGACTAGCGGGGGCACCGAGGAGCTGTTTTTT.

Comment on this clonotype: It may be a read error: a sequence one base away is much more abundant. The J gene is TRBJ2-2, the V gene TRBV12-3 or TRBV12-4; no definite D call. V was cut by 10 bases and J by 9 bases, with 12 bases left in between. The CDR3 loop spans 11 amino acids. The CDR3 region is CANTINRELFF. The CDR3 DNA reads TGTGCCAACACCATAAACCGGGAGCTGTTTTTT.

This clonotype was seen only a few times. This may arise from a read error, as a much more abundant clone is one base away. Since the CDR3 does not end with the conserved phenylalanine or tryptophan, this likely comes from a read error. The chain combines TRBV29-1 with TRBJ2-1; the match to TRBD2 covers 12 bases. Germline V CDR1 and CDR2: SQVTM, ANQGSEA. CDR3 length: 13 residues. V lost 7 bases and J lost 6; bases outside the gene matches: 4. The CDR3 region is CSGGTSGFNEQFI. In nucleotides, the CDR3 is TGCAGCGGGGGGACTAGCGGGTTCAATGAGCAGTTCATC.

Note on this clonotype: An end of the junction differs from the germline gene, which may be a read error. This chain connects TRBV4-2 to TRBJ2-6; 11 positions match TRBD2. This CDR3 is built from 18 residues. In germline, CDR1 is LGHNA, CDR2 YNFKEQ. Written as DNA, the CDR3 is TGTGCCAGCTGCCAAGTTGGGACTAGCGGTTCTGGGGCCAACGTCCTGACTTTC. This encodes CASCQVGTSGSGANVLTF.

This clonotype was found once. The CDR3, as DNA: TGCAGCGTTGAAGCGGTTGAGGGAACCGCCGGGGAGCTGTTTTTT. Translating it yields CSVEAVEGTAGELFF. The rearrangement uses TRBV29-1 and TRBJ2-2; TRBD2 is a possible D gene (5 bases). CDR1 and CDR2 (germline): SQVTM, ANQGSEA. Trimming cost V 1 base and J 6 bases, with 15 bases left between them. This CDR3 is built from 15 residues.

A remark on this clonotype: The junction departs from the called germline gene at one end, perhaps through a read error. The chain carries TRBV28 and TRBJ2-7; D is perhaps TRBD1 or TRBD2 (5 bases each). The germline V gene encodes CDR1 MDHEN and CDR2 SYDVKM. The CDR3 covers 15 residues. The CDR3 DNA sequence: TGTGCCACCAGTGAGGGACCCGGCAGGGCCTACGAGCAGCACTTC. Translating it yields CATSEGPGRAYEQHF.

This chain joins TRBV20-1 and TRBJ2-7; D not certain. The V end was cut by 2 bases, the J end by 3 bases, with 11 bases between. The CDR3 sequence is 13 residues long. From germline, CDR1 is DFQATT and CDR2 SNEGSKA (reference sequence). The CDR3 DNA is TGCAGTGCTAGACACTCAAAAGGCTACGAGCAGTACTTC. This codes for CSARHSKGYEQYF.

Regarding this clonotype: Relative to the germline gene, one junction end is altered; a read error may explain this. The rearrangement uses TRBV6-6 and TRBJ1-2; D is ambiguous. The CDR3 contains 15 residues. Per the germline V gene, CDR1 is MNHNY and CDR2 is SVGAGI (reference sequence). The CDR3 sequence: CACSSQWTENYGYTF. DNA of the CDR3: TGTGCCTGCAGTTCCCAGTGGACGGAGAACTATGGCTACACCTTC.

Points on this clonotype: One end of the junction varies from germline; a read error may be responsible. The genes are TRBV4-3 and TRBJ2-6; TRBD1 is a possible D gene (6 bases). CDR1 LGHNA and CDR2 YSLEER come from the germline V gene. This CDR3 region has 14 residues. CDR3 coding DNA: TGCGTCAGCGGCCAGGGGTTCGGGGCCAACGTCCTGACTTTC. Protein sequence: CVSGQGFGANVLTF.

In this sample, this clonotype turned up a few times. The rearrangement links TRBV6-2 or TRBV6-3 to TRBJ2-1; maybe TRBD1 (6 bases). This CDR3 has 16 residues. Germline V CDR1 and CDR2: MNHEY, SVGEGT. The V and J ends lost 2 bases and 0 bases respectively, with 11 bases between them. In DNA form, the CDR3 reads TGTGCCAGCAGTTACAGGGGGACGGCCTCCTACAATGAGCAGTTCTTC. Translation gives CASSYRGTASYNEQFF.

A word on this clonotype: Germline and junction disagree at one end, which may indicate a read error. V and J are TRBV6-4 and TRBJ2-2; the D gene is possibly TRBD1 (5 bases). This CDR3 region has 13 residues. Germline lookup yields CDR1 MRHNA and CDR2 SNTAGT. DNA of the CDR3: TGTGCCTGCAGTGTGGAAGGGGCAGGGGAGCTGTTTTTT. Translation: CACSVEGAGELFF.

As regards this clonotype: This could be a read error, since a much larger clone is one nucleotide away. This chain connects TRBV28 to TRBJ1-2, with D unresolved. Germline CDR1 and CDR2: MDHEN and SYDVKM. V lost 5 bases and J 4 bases, leaving 14 bases between the germline ends. The CDR3 consists of 14 residues. CDR3 DNA: TGTGCCAGCAGTCGGAGGCGCAGGATCTATGGCTACACCTTC. It codes for CASSRRRRIYGYTF.